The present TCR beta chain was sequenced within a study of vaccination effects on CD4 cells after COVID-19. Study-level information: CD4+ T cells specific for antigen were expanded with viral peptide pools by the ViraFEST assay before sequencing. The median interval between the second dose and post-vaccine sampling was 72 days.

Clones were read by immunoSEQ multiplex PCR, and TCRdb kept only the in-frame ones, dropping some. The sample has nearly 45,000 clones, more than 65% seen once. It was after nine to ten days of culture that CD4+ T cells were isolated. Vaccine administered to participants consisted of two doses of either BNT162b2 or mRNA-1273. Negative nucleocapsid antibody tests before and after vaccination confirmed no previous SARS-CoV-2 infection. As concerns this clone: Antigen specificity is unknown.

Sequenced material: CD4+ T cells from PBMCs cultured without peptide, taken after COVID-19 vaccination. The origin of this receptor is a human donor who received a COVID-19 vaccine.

The DNA for the CDR3 is TGCGCCAGCAGCCCGGGGACTAGCGGGAGGGATTCCTACAATGAGCAGTTCTTC. Protein sequence: CASSPGTSGRDSYNEQFF. The chain is built from TRBV4-1 and TRBJ2-1; 16 bases line up with TRBD2. Germline V lookup: CDR1 MGHRA, CDR2 YSYEKL. The CDR3 has 18 residues. V lost 4 bases to trimming and J lost 1 base; unmatched junction nucleotides: 4.